The next 4 T cell receptor beta chains were all read from a single sample in a study of vaccination and CD4 T cells after COVID-19. The treatment: roughly 10-day PBMC culture with coronavirus spike peptide pools or control peptides (ViraFEST assay). No antigen has been assigned to these receptors. Sequencing of cultured CD4+ T cell DNA used the Oncomine TCR Beta short-read assay. MiXCR, applied by TCRdb to the PCR reads, yields one record per CDR3 protein. The sample lists about 15,000 distinct CDR3 sequences; just over 20% were seen once. The material sequenced was CD4+ T cells from blood, cultured in vitro, taken before SARS-CoV-2 vaccination. These TCRs come from a human donor who received a COVID-19 vaccine.

Of note for this clonotype: Mismatch with germline at one junction end may stem from a read error. CDR3 sequence reads: CTTSDESGQSSNQPQHF. The CDR3 bases are TGTACCACCAGTGACGAATCCGGACAGAGTAGCAATCAGCCCCAGCATTTT. The chain links TRBV24-1 to TRBJ1-5; maybe TRBD1 (6 bases). The CDR3 runs 17 residues. The germline CDR1 and CDR2 sequences are KGHDR and SFDVKD.

This rearrangement joins TRBV6-1 to TRBJ1-5; 9 bases are a match to TRBD1. The germline CDR1 and CDR2 sequences are MNHNS and SASEGT. Losses at the gene ends were 6 bases for V and 7 bases for J; bases not matched to a gene: 7. CDR3 length: 14 amino acids. Here the CDR3 DNA reads TGTGCCAGCAGCGCGGACAGGGGAGAACAGCCCCAGCATTTT. This encodes CASSADRGEQPQHF.

The genes are TRBV2 and TRBJ1-5; 7 nucleotides align to TRBD1. The germline V gene has CDR1 SNHLY and CDR2 FYNNEI. V was pared by 2 bases and J by 6 bases, with 7 bases of the junction left unmatched. This CDR3 is 15 amino acids long. CDR3 bases: TGTGCCAGCAGTGAAAACAGGGGAGTCGGTCAGCCCCAGCATTTT. Translating it yields CASSENRGVGQPQHF.

This clonotype has more than one count but fewer than ten. This chain joins TRBV11-3 and TRBJ1-3; 7 bases are shared with TRBD1. The CDR3 length is 14 residues. Trimming at V came to 7 bases and at J to 0 bases, leaving 3 bases not matched to a gene. Germline V gene sequence: CDR1 SGHNT, CDR2 YENEEA. CDR3 bases: TGTGCCAGCAACCGGGACAGCTCTGGAAACACCATATATTTT. Its translation: CASNRDSSGNTIYF.